The present entry profiles one T cell receptor beta chain with its context. This sample is drawn from a study of blood T cell repertoires in COVID-19. Study as a whole: From the United States, Italy and Spain came samples of acute and convalescent COVID-19.

Authors' methods: Amplified reference gene primers provided the basis for estimating nucleated cell counts. The assay was immunoSEQ multiplex PCR, and TCRdb's table has in-frame clones only and misses some. From that table come the V and J calls and clone size; the DNA was used to work out D and trimming. Seen here are hundreds of thousands of clones, around 84% observed once, and the top ten hold around 2%. CDR1 and CDR2 from the germline V gene are SGHKS and YYEKEE (reference sequence). V was cut by 4 bases and J by 7 bases, with 15 bases left in between. This CDR3 is 14 amino acids long. Sequences were obtained from PBMCs or T cells enriched from blood (not recorded which). V is TRBV5-5 and J is TRBJ2-4; D perhaps matches TRBD1 (7 bases). This TCR derives from a woman aged 25 to 45 who had been exposed to COVID-19. The CDR3 region has the DNA TGTGCCAGCAGCCCCGGGTCAGGGGGGAACATTCAGTACTTC. It translates to CASSPGSGGNIQYF.